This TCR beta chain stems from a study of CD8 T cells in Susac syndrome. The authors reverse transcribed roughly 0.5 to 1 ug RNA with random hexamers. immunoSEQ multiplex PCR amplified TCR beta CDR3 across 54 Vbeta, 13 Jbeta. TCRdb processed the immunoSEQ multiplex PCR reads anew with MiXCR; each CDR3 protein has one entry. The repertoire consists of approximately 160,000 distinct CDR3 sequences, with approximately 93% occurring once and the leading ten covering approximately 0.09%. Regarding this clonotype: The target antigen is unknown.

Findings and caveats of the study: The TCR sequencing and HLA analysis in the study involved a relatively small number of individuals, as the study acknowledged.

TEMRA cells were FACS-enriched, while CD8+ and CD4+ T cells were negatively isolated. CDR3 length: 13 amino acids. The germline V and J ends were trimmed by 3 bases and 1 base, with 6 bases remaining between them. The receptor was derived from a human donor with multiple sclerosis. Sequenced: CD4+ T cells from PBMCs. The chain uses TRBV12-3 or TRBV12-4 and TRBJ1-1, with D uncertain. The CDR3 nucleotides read TGTGCCAGCAGTTTCTATCGGAACACTGAAGCTTTCTTT. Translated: CASSFYRNTEAFF.